This TCR beta chain was sequenced during a study of shared T cell receptors in the human thymus. TCRdb's table, derived via immunoSEQ multiplex PCR, lists solely in-frame clones and lacks some. In the table there are hundreds of thousands of clones, more than 75% of which are singletons. The germline V gene has CDR1 MNHEY and CDR2 SMNVEV (reference sequence). The CDR3 is 13 residues long. Trimming cost V 3 bases and J 15 bases; bases outside gene matches: 11. This same sample was also part of a study on human thymus T cells. That report adds: Thymus tissue was removed during corrective cardiac surgery.

The TCR originated in a boy younger than two with a congenital heart defect. The chain joins TRBV27 to TRBJ2-1; the match to TRBD2 covers 7 bases. The sample was thymocytes. The CDR3 reads CASSLGPERGWFF. DNA for the CDR3: TGTGCCAGCAGTTTGGGTCCGGAGCGGGGATGGTTCTTC.